The present entry profiles one T cell receptor (beta chain) with its context. Antigen unknown. TCRdb independently ran MiXCR on the 5' RACE reads; one entry per CDR3 protein. The sample lists about 530,000 distinct CDR3 sequences, 20% to 25% occurring once. Everyone who gave samples was a healthy Caucasian. This record comes from a study of identical twins. Regarding the study as a whole: Clonotypes of the beta chain that were abundant in cord blood carried fewer insertions (memory repertoires showed none). Conclusions came from cross-sectional statistical analysis, not from following the same donors.

The same sample was also studied in work on yellow fever vaccine responses in identical twins.

Sequencing was carried out using CD4+ T cells sorted from blood. The receptor's source is a woman between 18 and 30 years old in good health.

The CDR3 protein is CAISEGVPRGEQFF. Written as DNA, the CDR3 is TGTGCCATCAGTGAAGGGGTCCCCCGAGGAGAGCAGTTCTTC. V and J are TRBV10-3 and TRBJ2-1; maybe TRBD1 (5 bases). Germline CDR1 reads ENHRY; CDR2 reads SYGVKD. The CDR3 is made up of 14 amino acids. V was trimmed by 3 bases and J by 10 bases, leaving 16 bases between them.